The 32 T cell receptor beta chains below all came from one sample that was sequenced in a study of spatial heterogeneity in lung cancer. TCRdb re-analysed the 5' RACE reads in MiXCR, keeping a single row per CDR3 protein. The table has 10,000 to 13,000 distinct CDR3 sequences, over 6.5% seen once. Time point specified: sample taken at primary tumor resection. Whole RNA, which was extracted from tumor, nontumor lung tissue or frozen PBMC, was sequenced without any cell sorting. Here the sequenced sample was PBMCs, taken at surgery. Source of these receptors: a male donor with early-stage non-small cell lung cancer.

On this clonotype: A much larger clonotype is one base distant, so this may be a read error. The V call is TRBV7-2, the J call TRBJ1-2; 7 nucleotides agree with TRBD1. CDR3 size: 16 residues. Germline CDR1 reads SGHTA; CDR2 reads FQGNSA. The CDR3 region has the DNA TGTGTCGGCAGCCTTTCATCGACAGGGACTAACTATGGCTACACCTTC. It yields the protein CVGSLSSTGTNYGYTF.

This clonotype was counted ten times or more. This chain joins TRBV15 and TRBJ1-2; 10 bases are shared with TRBD1. The V gene end was trimmed by 4 bases and the J gene end by 4 bases; junction bases not matched to a gene: 6. There are 15 residues in the CDR3. The germline V gene encodes CDR1 LNHNV and CDR2 YYDKDF (reference sequence). CDR3 DNA: TGTGCCACCAGCACGCCGGGACAGGGGACCTATGGCTACACCTTC. It codes for CATSTPGQGTYGYTF.

The table lists this clonotype with many counts. The chain carries TRBV16 and TRBJ2-3; D ambiguous. Germline V gene sequence: CDR1 KGHSY, CDR2 FQNENV. This CDR3 comprises 14 residues. Between the trimmed V and J ends, which lost 3 bases and 1 base, there was a span of 8 bases. The CDR3 DNA is TGTGCCAGCAGCCACGACCCTGGCACAGATACGCAGTATTTT. It yields the protein CASSHDPGTDTQYF.

This clonotype was detected ten times or more. J is TRBJ1-1 and V is TRBV7-2; D may be TRBD1 (6 bases). The germline V and J ends were trimmed by 5 bases and 4 bases, with 11 bases remaining between them. The CDR3 has 13 residues. Germline lookup yields CDR1 SGHTA and CDR2 FQGNSA. CDR3 sequence reads: CASSQLQGTEAFF. CDR3 DNA: TGTGCCAGCAGCCAATTACAGGGCACTGAAGCTTTCTTT.

This clonotype appeared many times. The chain carries TRBV27 and TRBJ2-7; 10 bases match TRBD2. Per the germline V gene, CDR1 is MNHEY and CDR2 is SMNVEV (reference sequence). This CDR3 is 18 amino acids long. V was pared by 2 bases and J by 5 bases, with 15 bases of the junction left unmatched. The CDR3 coding sequence is TGTGCCAGCAGTTTACAGGGGGCAGGAGCGGGGGGGCTACACGAGCAGTACTTC. Amino acid sequence: CASSLQGAGAGGLHEQYF.

This clonotype was detected ten times or more. The chain links TRBV3-1 to TRBJ2-5, with a tentative D call TRBD1 (6 bases). Germline V lookup: CDR1 LGHDT, CDR2 YNNKEL (reference sequence). There are 15 residues in the CDR3. V shed 5 bases and J shed 8 bases, with 21 bases lying between them. This CDR3 reads CASSWRGLEGGTQYF. DNA for the CDR3: TGTGCCAGCAGCTGGAGAGGCCTGGAAGGGGGAACCCAGTACTTC.

This clonotype was seen a few times. This chain uses TRBV2 with TRBJ2-7; weak D call: TRBD1 (5 bases). V lost 3 bases, J lost 2 bases, and 11 bases lay in between. The CDR3 runs to 14 residues. The germline gives CDR1 SNHLY, CDR2 FYNNEI. The CDR3 nucleotides read TGTGCCAGCAGTGATCAACGCAGGGCCTACGAGCAGTACTTC. This encodes CASSDQRRAYEQYF.

This clonotype showed up many times. This chain connects TRBV7-2 to TRBJ2-5, with unresolved D. Germline V gives CDR1 SGHTA, CDR2 FQGNSA. The CDR3 spans 12 residues. The germline V and J ends were trimmed by 3 bases and 5 bases, with 7 bases remaining between them. The CDR3 nucleotides are TGTGCCAGCAGCTTCTCCGCTGAGACCCAGTACTTC. Translating gives CASSFSAETQYF.

By share, this clonotype ranks as medium-sized. This sequence joins TRBV7-9 and TRBJ2-7; 8 positions match TRBD2. CDR1 SEHNR and CDR2 FQNEAQ come from the germline V gene (reference sequence). The CDR3 spans 13 residues. V lost 5 bases, J lost 3 bases, and 3 bases stayed unmatched. This CDR3 reads CASSTRGGYEQYF. The CDR3 coding sequence is TGTGCCAGCAGCACCCGGGGGGGCTACGAGCAGTACTTC. Variable domain in full (rest from reference TRBV7-9 and TRBJ2-7): DTGVSQNPRHKITKRGQNVTFRCDPISEHNRLYWYRQTLGQGPEFLTYFQNEAQLEKSRLLSDRFSAERPKGSFSTLEIQRTEQGDSAMYLCASSTRGGYEQYFGPGTRLTVT.

This clonotype was seen repeatedly, ten times or more. The V gene is TRBV2, the J gene TRBJ2-3, with D possibly matching TRBD1 (5 bases). Trimming pared 5 bases from V and 2 bases from J, leaving 14 bases between. The CDR3 consists of 15 residues. Germline lookup yields CDR1 SNHLY and CDR2 FYNNEI. The CDR3 loop reads CASSYDQTATDTQYF. The CDR3 DNA follows: TGTGCCAGCAGTTACGACCAGACAGCCACAGATACGCAGTATTTT.

There are many counts of this clonotype. V gene TRBV6-6 combines with J gene TRBJ1-5; tentatively, D is TRBD1 (6 bases). The CDR3 spans 15 residues. Between the trimmed V and J ends, which lost 1 base and 4 bases, there was a span of 11 bases. Germline loops: CDR1 MNHNY, CDR2 SVGAGI (reference sequence). DNA of the CDR3: TGTGCCAGCAGTTACTGGGACATCCAGAATCAGCCCCAGCATTTT. It specifies CASSYWDIQNQPQHF.

This clonotype was seen ten or more times. This rearrangement joins TRBV29-1 to TRBJ2-3; TRBD1 matches at 9 bases. V was pared by 6 bases and J by 3 bases, with 10 bases of the junction left unmatched. The CDR3 is made up of 15 amino acids. In germline, CDR1 is SQVTM, CDR2 ANQGSEA. As DNA, the CDR3 is TGCAGCGTACCGTACAGGGGGCAAAGGACAGATACGCAGTATTTT. Its translation: CSVPYRGQRTDTQYF.

This clonotype turned up a few times. The chain is built from TRBV12-3 or TRBV12-4 and TRBJ2-3, with 10 bases aligning to TRBD2. Trimming took 5 bases from V and 6 from J; bases not matched to a gene: 8. The length of the CDR3 is 15 residues. The CDR3 loop reads CASSALAGAGDTQYF. The CDR3, as DNA: TGTGCCAGCAGTGCCCTAGCGGGGGCTGGGGATACGCAGTATTTT.

In its sample, this clonotype was seen many times. V gene TRBV9 combines with J gene TRBJ2-4; D possibly uses TRBD1 or TRBD2 (6 bases each). The V and J ends lost 0 bases and 7 bases respectively, with 23 bases between them. Looked up from germline, CDR1 is SGDLS and CDR2 is YYNGEE. The CDR3 contains 18 residues. CDR3 nucleotides: TGTGCCAGCAGCGTAGGAATAGGAGGGGCAGGGGTGGAGAACATTCAGTACTTC. The encoded protein is CASSVGIGGAGVENIQYF.

This clonotype was seen ten or more times. This chain connects TRBV5-1 to TRBJ2-7; 12 positions agree with TRBD2. With V trimmed by 4 bases and J by 3 bases, 8 bases remained unmatched. The CDR3 runs 16 residues. The germline V gene encodes CDR1 SGHRS and CDR2 YFSETQ. The CDR3 DNA follows: TGCGCCAGCAGCCCTGGGACTAGCGGGTTGGTCTACGAGCAGTACTTC. Protein sequence: CASSPGTSGLVYEQYF.

This clonotype qualifies as medium-sized (0.01 to 0.1%). The genes are TRBV7-2 and TRBJ2-1, with 9 positions matching TRBD1. The CDR3 has 17 amino acids. CDR1 SGHTA and CDR2 FQGNSA come from the germline V gene. The trim removed 5 bases at V and 4 bases at J, leaving 12 bases unmatched. CDR3 amino acids: CASSPRAGTGPYNEQFF. CDR3 nucleotides: TGTGCCAGCAGCCCGCGGGCGGGGACAGGGCCTTACAATGAGCAGTTCTTC.

This clonotype was found many times. The chain carries TRBV27 and TRBJ2-4; 8 bases line up with TRBD1. This CDR3 contains 19 residues. Losses at the gene ends were 1 base for V and 2 bases for J; bases not matched to a gene: 13. Germline CDR1 is MNHEY and CDR2 is SMNVEV (reference sequence). DNA for the CDR3: TGTGCCAGCAGTTTATTTGGACAGGGCCTGGCTAATCCCAAAAACATTCAGTACTTC. Protein: CASSLFGQGLANPKNIQYF.

This clonotype is judged medium-sized. The V and J genes are TRBV7-2 and TRBJ2-3; 8 positions match TRBD2. Germline CDR1 is SGHTA and CDR2 is FQGNSA. This CDR3 has 16 residues. The V gene end was trimmed by 1 base and the J gene end by 3 bases; junction bases not matched to a gene: 6. CDR3 coding DNA: TGTGCCAGCAGCTTAGGGGCTAGCGGGCTAACAGATACGCAGTATTTT. Protein product: CASSLGASGLTDTQYF.

Many counts were recorded for this clonotype. V usage is TRBV10-3 and J usage is TRBJ2-2; 9 bases match TRBD1. The CDR3 covers 13 residues. Germline V CDR1 and CDR2: ENHRY, SYGVKD. Germline trimming cut 6 bases from V and 10 bases from J; bases unmatched to any gene: 6. The CDR3 protein is CAIRAQGAEELFF. DNA for the CDR3: TGTGCCATCAGAGCACAGGGGGCAGAGGAGCTGTTTTTT.

This clonotype was recorded a few times. This chain links TRBV5-1 with TRBJ1-4; tentative D call: TRBD1 (6 bases). In germline, CDR1 is SGHRS, CDR2 YFSETQ. Deletions cut 0 bases from V and 8 bases from J, with 14 bases between. The CDR3 loop spans 15 amino acids. CDR3 sequence reads: CASSLAGQGAEKLFF. The DNA for the CDR3 is TGCGCCAGCAGCTTGGCGGGACAAGGAGCGGAAAAACTGTTTTTT.

Only a few counts were recorded for this clonotype. This may be a read error: a much more frequent sequence differs by one nucleotide. The chain employs TRBV19 and TRBJ2-5; 11 bases agree with TRBD2. The CDR3 has 16 amino acids. In germline, CDR1 is LNHDA, CDR2 SQIVND (reference sequence). The CDR3 spells CVSTPGLAEVGETQYF. The DNA for the CDR3 is TGTGTCAGTACCCCGGGACTAGCGGAGGTTGGAGAGACCCAGTACTTC. The full variable domain, completed using reference TRBV19 and TRBJ2-5, is DGGITQSPKYLFRKEGQNVTLSCEQNLNHDAMYWYRQDPGQGLRLIYYSQIVNDFQKGDIAEGYSVSREKKESFPLTVTSAQKNPTAFYLCVSTPGLAEVGETQYFGPGTRLLVL.

This clonotype was found many times. V and J are TRBV4-2 and TRBJ2-7; 9 bases are shared with TRBD2. The CDR3 runs 13 residues. Germline lookup yields CDR1 LGHNA and CDR2 YNFKEQ. V lost 1 base to trimming and J lost 5 bases; unmatched junction nucleotides: 0. This CDR3 reads CASSQGGGDEQYF. DNA of the CDR3: TGTGCCAGCAGCCAAGGCGGGGGGGACGAGCAGTACTTC.

This clonotype is medium-sized in the sample. This rearrangement joins TRBV6-5 to TRBJ1-1; D is possibly TRBD1 (5 bases). In germline, CDR1 is MNHEY, CDR2 SVGAGI. The CDR3 sequence is 14 residues long. Between the trimmed V and J ends, which lost 5 bases and 5 bases, there was a span of 15 bases. CDR3 sequence reads: CASSPDSGGTEAFF. The CDR3 DNA follows: TGTGCCAGCAGTCCCGATTCCGGGGGAACTGAAGCTTTCTTT.

The table lists this clonotype with many counts. This rearrangement joins TRBV29-1 to TRBJ1-2; D possibly corresponds to TRBD1 (6 bases). CDR3 length equals 13 residues. Germline values: CDR1 SQVTM, CDR2 ANQGSEA. Trimming took off 3 bases at V and 2 bases at J, with 10 bases between the two ends. In DNA, the CDR3 is TGCAGCGTTGACGGGGGCGCGAACTATGGCTACACCTTC. The encoded protein is CSVDGGANYGYTF.

The chain recombines TRBV3-1 with TRBJ2-7; D gene unclear. The V gene's germline CDR1 is LGHDT and CDR2 YNNKEL (reference sequence). V lost 4 bases and J 3 bases, leaving 4 bases between the germline ends. CDR3 length equals 11 residues. In DNA form, the CDR3 reads TGTGCCAGCAGCCGAGACTACGAGCAGTACTTC. This translates into CASSRDYEQYF.

This clonotype was detected many times. This chain links TRBV28 with TRBJ2-3; 9 bases line up with TRBD1. V shed 4 bases, J shed 2 bases, and the junction held 7 bases outside the gene matches. Germline loops: CDR1 MDHEN, CDR2 SYDVKM. This CDR3 spans 16 amino acids. The CDR3 reads CASSSYGTGTTDTQYF. DNA of the CDR3: TGTGCCAGCAGTTCGTACGGGACAGGGACCACAGATACGCAGTATTTT.

This clonotype has at least ten counts. The chain carries TRBV7-2 and TRBJ1-2; 10 bases agree with TRBD1. With V trimmed by 1 base and J by 1 base, 3 bases remained unmatched. The CDR3 sequence is 16 residues long. CDR1 and CDR2 from the germline V gene are SGHTA and FQGNSA. The CDR3 loop is CASSLVWDRGNYGYTF. CDR3 nucleotide sequence: TGTGCCAGCAGCTTAGTCTGGGACAGGGGTAACTATGGCTACACCTTC.

This clonotype was observed at least ten times. The genes are TRBV12-3 or TRBV12-4 and TRBJ2-3, with TRBD1 matching 9 bases. The CDR3 length is 16 residues. The ends lost 5 bases at V and 2 bases at J; junction bases unmatched: 8. The CDR3 is CASSLWDREHTDTQYF. CDR3 in DNA: TGTGCCAGCAGTCTGTGGGACAGGGAGCACACAGATACGCAGTATTTT.

This clonotype occurred many times. The rearrangement joins TRBV6-2 or TRBV6-3 to TRBJ2-4, with a weak D call TRBD2 (5 bases). V shed 6 bases and J shed 2 bases, with 17 bases lying between them. This CDR3 comprises 16 residues. CDR1 MNHEY and CDR2 SVGEGT come from the germline V gene. As DNA, the CDR3 is TGTGCCAGCAGACGTACCTGGACGGGAACCAAAAACATTCAGTACTTC. Translated: CASRRTWTGTKNIQYF.

This clonotype was seen at least ten times. The chain uses TRBV20-1 and TRBJ2-1; 8 bases match TRBD2. The V segment lost 5 bases and the J segment 0 bases; nucleotides outside the gene matches: 9. Germline V gives CDR1 DFQATT, CDR2 SNEGSKA (reference sequence). This CDR3 has 16 residues. The CDR3 DNA sequence: TGCAGTGCTCCTTCGCGAGCGGGGGACTCCTACAATGAGCAGTTCTTC. Protein product: CSAPSRAGDSYNEQFF.

The table lists this clonotype with many counts. The rearrangement links TRBV28 to TRBJ2-7, with TRBD1 matching over 8 bases. The V and J ends lost 3 bases and 1 base, in that order; junction bases with no gene match: 5. CDR3 length: 15 amino acids. Germline CDR1 and CDR2: MDHEN and SYDVKM. As DNA, the CDR3 is TGTGCCAGCAGTTTTCCCGACAGGGGATCCTACGAGCAGTACTTC. It codes for CASSFPDRGSYEQYF. The full variable domain, rest sourced from reference TRBV28 and TRBJ2-7, is DVKVTQSSRYLVKRTGEKVFLECVQDMDHENMFWYRQDPGLGLRLIYFSYDVKMKEKGDIPEGYSVSREKKERFSLILESASTNQTSMYLCASSFPDRGSYEQYFGPGTRLTVT.

This clonotype showed up many times. This chain joins TRBV7-2 and TRBJ2-3; TRBD2 is a possible D gene (6 bases). Germline V gives CDR1 SGHTA, CDR2 FQGNSA. Trimming took off 5 bases at V and 2 bases at J, with 14 bases between the two ends. The CDR3 is 15 amino acids. Here the CDR3 reads CASSRNGGTTDTQYF. The CDR3 DNA is TGTGCCAGCAGCAGAAATGGGGGGACCACAGATACGCAGTATTTT.